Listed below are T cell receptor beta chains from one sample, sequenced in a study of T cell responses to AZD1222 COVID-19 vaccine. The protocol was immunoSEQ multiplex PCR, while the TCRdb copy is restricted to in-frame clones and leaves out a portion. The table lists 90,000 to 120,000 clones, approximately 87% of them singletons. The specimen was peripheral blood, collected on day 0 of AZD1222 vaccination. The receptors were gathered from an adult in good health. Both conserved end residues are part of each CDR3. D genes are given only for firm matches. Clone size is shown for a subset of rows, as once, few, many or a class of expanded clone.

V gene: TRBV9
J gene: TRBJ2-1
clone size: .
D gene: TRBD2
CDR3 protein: CASSPRLAASYNEQFF
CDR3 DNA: TGTGCCAGCAGCCCTCGACTAGCGGCGTCCTACAATGAGCAGTTCTTC

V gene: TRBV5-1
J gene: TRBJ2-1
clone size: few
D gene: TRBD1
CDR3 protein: CAIRQGASNEQFF
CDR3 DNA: TGCGCCATACGACAGGGGGCAAGCAATGAGCAGTTCTTC

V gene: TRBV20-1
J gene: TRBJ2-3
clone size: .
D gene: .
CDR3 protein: CSAGTTDTQYF
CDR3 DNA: TGCAGTGCAGGCACCACAGATACGCAGTATTTT

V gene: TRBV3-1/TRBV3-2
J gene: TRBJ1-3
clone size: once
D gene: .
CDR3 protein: CASTLENTIYF
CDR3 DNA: TGTGCCAGCACCTTAGAGAACACCATATATTTT

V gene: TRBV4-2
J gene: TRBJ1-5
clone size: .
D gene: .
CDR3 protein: CASSQGVHQPQHF
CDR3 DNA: TGTGCCAGCAGCCAAGGGGTACATCAGCCCCAGCATTTT

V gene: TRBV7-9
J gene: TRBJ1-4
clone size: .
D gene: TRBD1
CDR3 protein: CASSLARTGGPATNEKLFF
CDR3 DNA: TGTGCCAGCAGCTTAGCGAGGACAGGGGGCCCTGCAACTAATGAAAAACTGTTTTTT

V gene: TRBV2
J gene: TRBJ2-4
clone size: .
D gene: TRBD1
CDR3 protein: CASSPDRGRDIQYF
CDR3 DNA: TGTGCCAGCAGCCCGGACAGGGGGCGGGACATTCAGTACTTC

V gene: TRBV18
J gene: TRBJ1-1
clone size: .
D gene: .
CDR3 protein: CASSPAGFQEAFF
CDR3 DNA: TGTGCCAGCTCACCTGCAGGGTTTCAAGAAGCTTTCTTT

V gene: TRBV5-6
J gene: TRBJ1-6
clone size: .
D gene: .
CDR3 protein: CASSVDGPKPLHF
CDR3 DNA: TGTGCCAGCAGCGTGGACGGCCCAAAACCCCTCCACTTT

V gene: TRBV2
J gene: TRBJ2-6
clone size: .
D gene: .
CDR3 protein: CASIESGGAGANVLTF
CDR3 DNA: TGTGCCAGCATCGAAAGTGGGGGAGCTGGGGCCAACGTCCTGACTTTC

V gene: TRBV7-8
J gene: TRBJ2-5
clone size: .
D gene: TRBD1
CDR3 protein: CASSQDRGRETQYF
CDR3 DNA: TGTGCCAGCAGCCAGGACAGGGGGCGAGAGACCCAGTACTTC

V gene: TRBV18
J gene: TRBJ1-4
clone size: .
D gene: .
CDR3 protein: CASSPRGIDEKLFF
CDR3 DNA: TGTGCCAGCTCACCAAGAGGAATCGATGAAAAACTGTTTTTT

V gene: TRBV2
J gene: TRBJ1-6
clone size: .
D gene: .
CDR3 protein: CASSGRTGSAYNSPLHF
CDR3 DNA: TGTGCCAGCAGTGGGCGCACAGGGTCGGCCTATAATTCACCCCTCCACTTT

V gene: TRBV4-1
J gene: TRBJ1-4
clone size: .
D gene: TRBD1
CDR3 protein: CASSLRTGVVEKLFF
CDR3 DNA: TGCGCCAGCAGCCTGAGAACAGGGGTGGTTGAAAAACTGTTTTTT

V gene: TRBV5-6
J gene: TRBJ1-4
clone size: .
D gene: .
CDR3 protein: CASEDSGLINEKLFF
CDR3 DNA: TGTGCCAGCGAAGACTCAGGGTTGATTAATGAAAAACTGTTTTTT

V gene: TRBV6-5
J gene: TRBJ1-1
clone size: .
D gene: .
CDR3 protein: CASQGLYTEAFF
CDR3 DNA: TGTGCCAGCCAGGGCCTCTACACTGAAGCTTTCTTT

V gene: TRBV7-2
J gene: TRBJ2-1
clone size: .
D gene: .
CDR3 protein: CASSFTGHLRDEQFF
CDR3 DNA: TGTGCCAGCAGCTTTACAGGACACCTAAGGGATGAGCAGTTCTTC

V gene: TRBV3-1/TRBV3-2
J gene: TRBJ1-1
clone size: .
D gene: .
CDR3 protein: CASSHSPQQNTEAFF
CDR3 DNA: TGTGCCAGCAGCCATTCTCCGCAACAGAACACTGAAGCTTTCTTT

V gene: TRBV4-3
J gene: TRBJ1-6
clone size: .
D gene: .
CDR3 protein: CASSHDAGGTNSPLHF
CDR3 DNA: TGCGCCAGCAGCCACGACGCGGGGGGGACTAACTCACCCCTCCACTTT

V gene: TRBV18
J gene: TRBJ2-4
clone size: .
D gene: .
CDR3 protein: CASSPPPGTAKNIQYF
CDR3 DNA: TGTGCCAGCTCACCACCTCCAGGGACAGCCAAAAACATTCAGTACTTC

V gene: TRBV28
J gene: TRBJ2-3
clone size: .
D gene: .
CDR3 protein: CASSLGGGAGDTQYF
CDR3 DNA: TGTGCCAGCAGTTTAGGTGGGGGGGCCGGGGATACGCAGTATTTT

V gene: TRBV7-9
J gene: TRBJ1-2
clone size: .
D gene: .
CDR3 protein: CASSLVGVSFYGYTF
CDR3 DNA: TGTGCCAGCAGCTTAGTAGGTGTCAGCTTCTATGGCTACACCTTC

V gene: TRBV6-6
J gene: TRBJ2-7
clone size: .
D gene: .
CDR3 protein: CASSYSRQGSHYEQYF
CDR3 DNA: TGTGCCAGCAGTTACTCGAGGCAGGGTAGCCACTACGAGCAGTACTTC

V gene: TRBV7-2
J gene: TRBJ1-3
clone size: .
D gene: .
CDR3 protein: CASSLQGSGNTIYF
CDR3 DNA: TGTGCCAGCAGCCTACAGGGCTCTGGAAACACCATATATTTT

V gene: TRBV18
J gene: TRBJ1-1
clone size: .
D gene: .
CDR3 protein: CASSPPGTGRSEAFF
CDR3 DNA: TGTGCCAGCTCACCACCGGGAACAGGAAGGTCTGAAGCTTTCTTT

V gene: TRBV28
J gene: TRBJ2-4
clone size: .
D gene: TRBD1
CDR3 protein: CASSSGTGNIQYF
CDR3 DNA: TGTGCCAGCAGTTCCGGGACAGGTAACATTCAGTACTTC

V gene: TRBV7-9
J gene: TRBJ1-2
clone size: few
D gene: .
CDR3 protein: CAIFSEGYGYTF
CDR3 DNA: TGTGCCATCTTCAGTGAAGGTTATGGCTACACCTTC

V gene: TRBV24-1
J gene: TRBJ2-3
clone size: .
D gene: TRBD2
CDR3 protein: CATSLPSGGPADTQYF
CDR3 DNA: TGTGCCACCAGCCTCCCTAGCGGGGGTCCCGCAGATACGCAGTATTTT

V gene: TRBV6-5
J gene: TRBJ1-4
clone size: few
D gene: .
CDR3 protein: CASRPLGTNEKLFF
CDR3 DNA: TGTGCCAGCAGACCTTTGGGGACTAATGAAAAACTGTTTTTT

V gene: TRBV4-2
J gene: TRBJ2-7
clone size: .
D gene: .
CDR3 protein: CASSQDRTAGSGYEQYF
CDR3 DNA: TGTGCCAGCAGCCAAGACCGGACAGCCGGGAGTGGTTACGAGCAGTACTTC

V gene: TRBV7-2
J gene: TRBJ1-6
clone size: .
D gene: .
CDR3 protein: CASSLGGQTASPLHF
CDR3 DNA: TGTGCCAGCAGCTTAGGAGGACAGACCGCTTCACCCCTCCACTTT

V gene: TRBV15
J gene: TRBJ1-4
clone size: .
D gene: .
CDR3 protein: CATSRVGGQPFPLPFF
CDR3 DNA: TGTGCCACCAGCAGAGTTGGGGGACAACCTTTCCCACTTCCGTTTTTT

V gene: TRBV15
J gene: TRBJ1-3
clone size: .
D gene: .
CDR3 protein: CATSRDNSFGNTIYF
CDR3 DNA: TGTGCCACCAGCAGAGATAACAGTTTTGGAAACACCATATATTTT

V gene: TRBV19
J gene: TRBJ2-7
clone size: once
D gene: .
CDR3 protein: CASSLWTAAREQYF
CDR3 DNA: TGTGCCAGTAGTCTTTGGACAGCGGCGCGCGAGCAGTACTTC

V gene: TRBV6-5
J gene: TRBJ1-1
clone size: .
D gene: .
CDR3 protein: CASSYRWGTEAFF
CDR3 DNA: TGTGCCAGCAGTTACAGGTGGGGGACTGAAGCTTTCTTT

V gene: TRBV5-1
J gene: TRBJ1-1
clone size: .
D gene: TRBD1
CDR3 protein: CASSWDRDSAGTEAFF
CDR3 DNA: TGCGCCAGCAGCTGGGACAGGGATTCGGCTGGCACTGAAGCTTTCTTT

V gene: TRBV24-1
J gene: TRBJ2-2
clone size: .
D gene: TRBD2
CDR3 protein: CATSDPSGGTTGELFF
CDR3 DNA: TGTGCCACCAGTGACCCTAGCGGGGGGACCACCGGGGAGCTGTTTTTT

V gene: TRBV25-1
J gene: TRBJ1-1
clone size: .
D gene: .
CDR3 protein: CASSGYSGNTEAFF
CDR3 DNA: TGTGCCAGCAGTGGGTATTCAGGGAACACTGAAGCTTTCTTT

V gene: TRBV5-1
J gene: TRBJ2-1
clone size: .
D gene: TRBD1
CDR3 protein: CASSLGDREDEQFF
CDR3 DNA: TGCGCCAGCAGCTTGGGGGACAGGGAGGATGAGCAGTTCTTC

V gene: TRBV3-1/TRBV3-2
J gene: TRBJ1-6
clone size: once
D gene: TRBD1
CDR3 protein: CASTETGDIPLHF
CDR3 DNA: TGTGCCAGCACCGAGACAGGGGACATTCCCCTCCACTTT

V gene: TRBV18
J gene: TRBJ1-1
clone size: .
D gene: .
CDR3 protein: CASYAGLSNTEAFF
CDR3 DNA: TGTGCCAGCTACGCGGGACTTTCGAACACTGAAGCTTTCTTT

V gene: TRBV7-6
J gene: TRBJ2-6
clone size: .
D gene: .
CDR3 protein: CASSLAGAGANVLTF
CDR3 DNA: TGTGCCAGCAGCTTAGCGGGGGCCGGGGCCAACGTCCTGACTTTC

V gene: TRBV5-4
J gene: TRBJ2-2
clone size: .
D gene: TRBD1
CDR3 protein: CASSRDRANTGELFF
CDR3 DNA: TGTGCCAGCAGCCGGGACAGGGCGAACACCGGGGAGCTGTTTTTT

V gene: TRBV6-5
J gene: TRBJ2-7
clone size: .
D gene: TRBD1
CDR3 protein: CASTSRDRPYEQYF
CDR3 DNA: TGTGCCAGCACCTCCCGGGACAGGCCCTACGAGCAGTACTTC

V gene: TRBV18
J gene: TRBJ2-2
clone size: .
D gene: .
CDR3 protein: CASSPVRETGELFF
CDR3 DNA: TGTGCCAGCTCACCAGTTCGGGAGACCGGGGAGCTGTTTTTT